This TCR beta chain was recovered during a study of blood T cell repertoires in COVID-19. In the study overall: In each case, the material was cDNA or gDNA derived from T cells, B-cell-depleted T cells, or PBMCs.

Profiling relied on immunoSEQ multiplex PCR, and the TCRdb table lists in-frame clones only, not all of them. The sample shows 250,000 to 350,000 clones, almost 90% of them seen only once. Germline V gives CDR1 SNHLY, CDR2 FYNNEI. V was shortened by 7 bases and J by 2 bases, with 14 bases between the two germline ends. The CDR3 sequence is 14 residues long. The chain recombines TRBV2 with TRBJ1-1; no definite D call. The clonotype originates from a woman aged 25 to 39 with COVID-19, enrolled during active disease. The sample comprised peripheral blood. CDR3 protein: CASITPGINTEAFF. The CDR3 nucleotides read TGTGCCAGCATCACCCCGGGGATTAACACTGAAGCTTTCTTT.